One and the same sample provided the 25 T cell receptor delta chains below, sequenced in a study of Vδ1+ human thymocytes. Extracted RNA was reverse transcribed into cDNA. The CDR3 regions were amplified by multiplex PCR from V-gene primers to a constant-region primer. TCRdb called clones from the multiplex PCR reads again using CATT. The table lists about 27,000 delta-chain clones, 7.4% of them singletons, with approximately 1% in the top ten. What these receptors recognize is not known. Study outcomes and limitations: Highly polyclonal TRG and TRD repertoires with Gaussian CDR3 length distributions appeared in thymus.

Sequencing was carried out using Vdelta1+ gamma-delta thymocytes from the thymus. Regarding subset: FACS-sorted CD3+ TCRalphabeta- TCRVdelta1+ TCRVdelta2- thymocytes. The receptors derive from a girl in the first two years of life who had congenital heart surgery.

The sample holds a few counts of this clone. This chain joins TRDV1 and TRDJ1, with TRDD3 matching over 8 bases. The CDR3 runs to 20 residues. V shed 1 base and J 3 bases; nucleotides not matched to a gene: 19. Germline V CDR1 and CDR2: TSWWSYY, QGS. CDR3 amino acids: CALGEQVLRPGDSSADKLIF. As DNA, the CDR3 is TGTGCTCTTGGGGAACAGGTCCTACGACCGGGGGATAGTTCTGCCGATAAACTCATCTTT.

The V gene is TRDV1, the J gene TRDJ1; no definite D call. CDR3 length: 17 residues. Deletions cut 5 bases from V and 0 bases from J, with 19 bases between. The V gene's germline CDR1 is TSWWSYY and CDR2 QGS. As DNA, the CDR3 is TGTGCTCTTGGGCCCCGGATGACTCGCCCCTACACCGATAAACTCATCTTT. This translates into CALGPRMTRPYTDKLIF.

The chain recombines TRDV2 with TRDJ1; 13 bases match TRDD3. Germline matching of the DNA provided the J gene here, since TCRdb leaves it blank. The CDR3 runs 19 residues. With V trimmed by 3 bases and J by 1 base, 13 bases remained unmatched. Germline CDR1 reads GEAIGNYY; CDR2 reads EKD. DNA of the CDR3: TGTGCCTGTGACCCTCGACTGGGGGATACGCATTGGAGCACCGATAAACTCATCTTT. Encoded protein: CACDPRLGDTHWSTDKLIF.

In its sample, this clone was seen a few times. The chain is built from TRDV1 and TRDJ1; D is undetermined. The CDR3 has 13 amino acids. Germline loops: CDR1 TSWWSYY, CDR2 QGS. Trimming cost V 7 bases and J 2 bases, with 11 bases left between them. The CDR3 here is CALELTTTDKLIF. The DNA of the CDR3 is TGTGCTCTTGAACTAACTACGACCGATAAACTCATCTTT.

This chain links TRDV1 with TRDJ1; no reliable D call. V lost 3 bases and J lost 3, with 35 bases in between. This CDR3 region has 22 residues. The germline gives CDR1 TSWWSYY, CDR2 QGS. CDR3 DNA: TGTGCTCTTGGGGATCGGGGTTTTATTCCCACCCCTTGTCTTTTACGTCCCGATAAACTCATCTTT. This gives the protein CALGDRGFIPTPCLLRPDKLIF.

This clone was seen more than once but under ten times. This chain joins TRDV1 and TRDJ1; no clear D. Trimming left V 2 bases short and J 1 base short, with 14 bases between. Germline V gene sequence: CDR1 TSWWSYY, CDR2 QGS. The CDR3 is 16 residues long. The CDR3 protein is CALGEFVPTVTDKLIF. CDR3 bases: TGTGCTCTTGGGGAATTCGTTCCCACCGTCACCGATAAACTCATCTTT.

This clone showed up just a few times. The rearrangement uses TRDV1 and TRDJ1; no clear D. The V end lost 1 base, the J end lost 3 bases, and 15 bases lay between the germline ends. Germline-derived CDR1 and CDR2 are TSWWSYY and QGS. The CDR3 spans 16 residues. DNA for the CDR3: TGTGCTCTTGGGGAACAGGGTGGAGGACGACCCGATAAACTCATCTTT. Protein product: CALGEQGGGRPDKLIF.

The chain has TRDV1 and TRDJ1; D is undetermined. Here the J gene was assigned by germline matching of the DNA, as TCRdb has none. The germline V gene encodes CDR1 TSWWSYY and CDR2 QGS. V was clipped by 1 base and J by 7 bases, with 31 bases between them. The CDR3 sequence is 20 residues long. CDR3 amino acids: CALGEPQRRVNGLLRGKLIF. Written as DNA, the CDR3 is TGTGCTCTTGGGGAACCACAGCGGCGGGTGAATGGCCTCCTGCGGGGTAAACTCATCTTT.

This clone was counted between two and nine times. This rearrangement joins TRDV1 to TRDJ1, with D perhaps TRDD3 (5 bases). V dropped 1 base and J dropped 3 bases, with 21 bases sitting between them. This CDR3 region has 18 residues. In germline, CDR1 is TSWWSYY, CDR2 QGS. DNA of the CDR3: TGTGCTCTTGGGGAACACGCCTGGGTACCCAAAGGAGCCGATAAACTCATCTTT. This translates into CALGEHAWVPKGADKLIF.

The chain combines TRDV1 with TRDJ1; 8 bases fit TRDD3. The V segment lost 0 bases and the J segment 0 bases; nucleotides outside the gene matches: 27. The CDR3 totals 24 residues. Germline V gene lookup returns CDR1 TSWWSYY and CDR2 QGS. In nucleotides, the CDR3 is TGTGCTCTTGGGGAACTAGCGCCCCCTTCCCTAGGGTACTGGGGGCCCAAGTACACCGATAAACTCATCTTT. This gives the protein CALGELAPPSLGYWGPKYTDKLIF.

This clone was picked up a small number of times. The chain joins TRDV1 to TRDJ1, with TRDD2 matching 8 bases. V lost 5 bases, J lost 0 bases, and 14 bases stayed unmatched. The CDR3 totals 18 residues. Germline V gives CDR1 TSWWSYY, CDR2 QGS. The DNA of the CDR3 is TGTGCTCTTGGGACACTACTTCCTACTCTGCCGTACACCGATAAACTCATCTTT. Amino acids: CALGTLLPTLPYTDKLIF.

This sequence joins TRDV1 and TRDJ1, with TRDD3 matching 7 bases. The J gene is not listed in TCRdb, so it was assigned here from a DNA match to germline. This CDR3 has 19 amino acids. Losses at the gene ends were 0 bases for V and 0 bases for J; bases not matched to a gene: 13. Germline V gene lookup returns CDR1 TSWWSYY and CDR2 QGS. The chain's CDR3 is CALGELLYLGGPYTDKLIF. Here the CDR3 DNA reads TGTGCTCTTGGGGAACTTCTTTATCTTGGGGGACCCTACACCGATAAACTCATCTTT.

The table lists this clone with a few counts. V gene TRDV1 combines with J gene TRDJ1, with 7 bases aligning to TRDD3. Germline-derived CDR1 and CDR2 are TSWWSYY and QGS. This CDR3 comprises 17 residues. The ends lost 2 bases at V and 2 bases at J; junction bases unmatched: 11. The CDR3 nucleotides read TGTGCTCTTGGGGAATGGGGGGGATTAAGGCAAACCGATAAACTCATCTTT. As protein: CALGEWGGLRQTDKLIF.

This clone was counted a few times. The genes are TRDV1 and TRDJ1; TRDD3 is a possible D gene (6 bases). Trimming pared 2 bases from V and 8 bases from J, leaving 18 bases between. The germline V gene encodes CDR1 TSWWSYY and CDR2 QGS. CDR3 size: 15 residues. DNA of the CDR3: TGTGCTCTTGGGGAAGGGAGGCAGGGGATGGTGAAACTCATCTTT. Encoded protein: CALGEGRQGMVKLIF.

The J gene is TRDJ1, while no V gene call was made; the D segment call TRDD3 is taken from the table without a DNA check. The CDR3 runs 27 residues. CDR3 in DNA: TGTGCTCTTGGGGAACTAGGGTTGTGTTCTTCTACGGCTCAAACATTACTGGGGGATAAATGGACCGATAAACTCATCTTT. Amino acid sequence: CALGELGLCSSTAQTLLGDKWTDKLIF.

This clone has only a few counts. The rearrangement joins TRDV1 to TRDJ1; weak D call: TRDD3 (7 bases). The length of the CDR3 is 19 residues. The germline CDR1 and CDR2 sequences are TSWWSYY and QGS. V was clipped by 2 bases and J by 0 bases, with 22 bases between them. CDR3 loop: CALGESYHMGDRYTDKLIF. CDR3 DNA sequence: TGTGCTCTTGGGGAATCCTACCACATGGGGGACCGGTACACCGATAAACTCATCTTT.

The J gene is TRDJ1, the V gene TRDV1; TRDD3 agrees at 13 bases. V lost 2 bases to trimming and J lost 2 bases; unmatched junction nucleotides: 11. The V gene's germline CDR1 is TSWWSYY and CDR2 QGS. There are 19 residues in the CDR3. This CDR3 reads CALGEKPNWGIRGTDKLIF. In DNA form, the CDR3 reads TGTGCTCTTGGGGAAAAGCCGAACTGGGGGATACGCGGGACCGATAAACTCATCTTT.

This clone was picked up a small number of times. The chain has TRDV1 and TRDJ1, with 7 nucleotides matching TRDD3. From germline, CDR1 is TSWWSYY and CDR2 QGS. This CDR3 spans 20 amino acids. J lost 0 bases, V lost 2 bases, and 18 bases had no gene match. The CDR3 DNA reads TGTGCTCTTGGGGAATACCACTCGTACTGGGGATCCCCGTACACCGATAAACTCATCTTT. Its protein product is CALGEYHSYWGSPYTDKLIF.

The called J gene is TRDJ1, whereas the V gene has no call; TRDD3, the D gene given by the table, was not confirmed from the DNA. This CDR3 comprises 15 residues. The CDR3 spells CALGDLPAVDDKLIF. Written as DNA, the CDR3 is TGTGCTCTTGGGGATCTTCCCGCCGTGGACGATAAACTCATCTTT.

This clone was observed a handful of times. V gene TRDV1 combines with J gene TRDJ1, with TRDD3 identical over 8 bases. There are 21 residues in the CDR3. J was trimmed by 2 bases and V by 5 bases; bases with no gene match: 25. Looked up from germline, CDR1 is TSWWSYY and CDR2 is QGS. The chain's CDR3 is CALGLFLSHPQPTGGTDKLIF. The CDR3 coding sequence is TGTGCTCTTGGGCTTTTCCTATCACACCCTCAACCAACTGGGGGGACCGATAAACTCATCTTT.

This clone has more than one count but fewer than ten. The chain uses TRDV1 and TRDJ1; TRDD3 matches 9 bases. V gave up 4 bases and J gave up 0 bases; unmatched junction bases: 9. This CDR3 region has 17 residues. In germline, CDR1 is TSWWSYY, CDR2 QGS. CDR3 loop: CALGALRGIQYTDKLIF. CDR3 DNA: TGTGCTCTTGGGGCTCTTCGGGGGATACAGTACACCGATAAACTCATCTTT.

This clone was counted a few times. The chain joins TRDV1 to TRDJ1; 10 positions match TRDD3. The CDR3 spans 21 residues. Unmatched junction bases numbered 22, after V lost 6 bases and J lost 0 bases. Germline CDR1 and CDR2: TSWWSYY and QGS. In nucleotides, the CDR3 is TGTGCTCTTGGCAAAGGATCCTCCGGACTGGGGGATCTACCGTACACCGATAAACTCATCTTT. It translates to CALGKGSSGLGDLPYTDKLIF.

This chain connects TRDV1 to TRDJ1, with D possibly being TRDD2 or TRDD3 (5 bases each). Deletions cut 0 bases from V and 1 base from J, with 33 bases between. This CDR3 is 23 amino acids long. The V gene's germline CDR1 is TSWWSYY and CDR2 QGS. CDR3: CALGELCLPTEYGGVGGTDKLIF. The CDR3 DNA reads TGTGCTCTTGGGGAACTCTGCCTCCCTACGGAATACGGCGGCGTAGGTGGCACCGATAAACTCATCTTT.

This clone showed up just a few times. The V call is TRDV1, the J call TRDJ1; D gene unclear. CDR1 is TSWWSYY, CDR2 QGS, per germline. The CDR3 spans 23 residues. Trimming took off 2 bases at V and 2 bases at J, with 36 bases between the two ends. CDR3 in amino acids: CALGEFGDRPTTVVLIGTDKLIF. CDR3 bases: TGTGCTCTTGGGGAATTTGGTGATAGGCCCACCACGGTGGTCCTGATTGGTACCGATAAACTCATCTTT.

J is TRDJ1 and V is TRDV1; D gene uncertain. Matching the DNA to germline supplied the J gene, which TCRdb does not give. Germline CDR1 and CDR2: TSWWSYY and QGS. The V end was cut by 4 bases, the J end by 5 bases, with 14 bases between. The CDR3 covers 14 residues. In DNA form, the CDR3 reads TGTGCTCTTGGGGGACTATCAGCTGAAGATAAACTCATCTTT. It codes for CALGGLSAEDKLIF.